These T cell receptor beta chains were read from a single sample in a study of cytomegalovirus exposure and HLA in healthy donors. TCRdb's copy holds only in-frame clones and misses some; the assay was immunoSEQ multiplex PCR. The table lists 95,000 to 150,000 clones, approximately 87% of them singletons. Sequenced sample: PBMCs. All receptors come from a man aged 18 to 29 in good health and CMV-seropositive. Both conserved end residues are part of each CDR3. A D gene is named only where the DNA matches it firmly. Rows give clone size only sometimes, using once, few, many, or a class for an expanded clone.

>TRBV6-5|NA|TRBD1|TRBJ1-1
TGTGCCAGCAGTTACCGAGGACAGGGGAACACTGAAGCTTTCTTT
CASSYRGQGNTEAFF
>TRBV28|NA|NA|TRBJ2-7
TGTGCCAGCAGTTTATCGTCACAGGGTGACTATGAGCAGTACTTC
CASSLSSQGDYEQYF
>TRBV7-9|NA|NA|TRBJ1-4
TGTGCCAGCAGCTTAGAGGAGGAGATTAATGAAAAACTGTTTTTT
CASSLEEEINEKLFF
>TRBV5-1|NA|TRBD1|TRBJ2-1
TGCGCCAGCAGCCCGGGTCCACAGGGGGACTACAATGAGCAGTTCTTC
CASSPGPQGDYNEQFF
>TRBV4-2|NA|NA|TRBJ1-6
TGTGCCAGCAGCCAAAGCGCGATGGATTCACCCCTCCACTTT
CASSQSAMDSPLHF
>TRBV11-3|NA|NA|TRBJ1-5
TGTGCCAGCAGCTCCGCCGGGAGGTGGGATCAGCCCCAGCATTTT
CASSSAGRWDQPQHF
>TRBV11-2|NA|NA|TRBJ1-2
TGTGCCAGCAGCCAGGATTGGGGAGGATGGGGCTACACCTTC
CASSQDWGGWGYTF
>TRBV11-2|NA|TRBD1|TRBJ2-1
TGTGCCAGCAGCTCACAGGGGGTCCCCGACCATGAGCAGTTCTTC
CASSSQGVPDHEQFF
>TRBV10-1|NA|TRBD2|TRBJ2-1
TGCGCCAGCAGTGATATGGTAGCGGGGCGTTTAGGGCAGTTCTTC
CASSDMVAGRLGQFF
>TRBV2|few|TRBD1|TRBJ1-2
TGTGCCAGCACCCGGACAGGGAGCTATGGCTACACCTTC
CASTRTGSYGYTF
>TRBV6-1|many|NA|TRBJ1-1
TGTGCCAGCAACGGGAACACTGAAGCTTTCTTT
CASNGNTEAFF
>TRBV6-1|NA|TRBD1|TRBJ1-4
TGTGCCAGCAGTGTCTTGGGACAGGCTAATGAAAAACTGTTTTTT
CASSVLGQANEKLFF
>TRBV28|NA|TRBD2|TRBJ2-1
TGTGCCAGCAGTTTCTTAGATAGGACTAGCGGGGGGATACGGACCTACAATGAGCAGTTCTTC
CASSFLDRTSGGIRTYNEQFF
>TRBV30|NA|NA|TRBJ2-5
TGTGCCTGGAGTGTAGGGGGGACCCAGTACTTC
CAWSVGGTQYF
>TRBV4-2|NA|TRBD2|TRBJ2-3
TGTGCCAGCAGCCCTAGCGGGGGCATAGATACGCAGTATTTT
CASSPSGGIDTQYF
>TRBV11-3|few|NA|TRBJ1-1
TGTGCCAGCAGCCCCCAGGGTAATGCTGAAGCTTTCTTT
CASSPQGNAEAFF
>TRBV11-2|NA|TRBD2|TRBJ2-7
TGTGCCAGCTCTAGCGGGGGGTACGAGCAGTACTTC
CASSSGGYEQYF
>TRBV4-1|NA|TRBD1|TRBJ1-2
TGCGCCAGCAGCCAAGGGGACAGACTTGGCTACACCTTC
CASSQGDRLGYTF
>TRBV2|NA|NA|TRBJ2-5
TGTGCCAGCAGTGACGGGGTAGTGTGGGAGACCCAGTACTTC
CASSDGVVWETQYF
>TRBV2|NA|NA|TRBJ2-2
TGTGCCAGCAGAGGAGAAGACACCGGGGAGCTGTTTTTT
CASRGEDTGELFF
>TRBV11-3|NA|NA|TRBJ2-2
TGTGCCAGCAGCTTAGGGGCAGGGTTGAACCCCGGGGAGCTGTTTTTT
CASSLGAGLNPGELFF
>TRBV5-1|NA|NA|TRBJ1-3
TGCGCCAGCAGCTCAGCAAGACCGGCAGCGGGAGGAAACACCATATATTTT
CASSSARPAAGGNTIYF
>TRBV10-1|once|TRBD1|TRBJ2-1
TGCGCCAGCAGTGAGGGGGGACAGCAATACAATGAGCAGTTCTTC
CASSEGGQQYNEQFF
>TRBV23-1|NA|NA|TRBJ2-5
TGCGCCAGCAGTCAATCGGGGGTGGGGCGGACAGACCTCCAAGAGACCCAGTACTTC
CASSQSGVGRTDLQETQYF
>TRBV10-1|NA|NA|TRBJ2-5
TGCGCCAGCAGTGATTTTGGGGGGGAGACCCAGTACTTC
CASSDFGGETQYF